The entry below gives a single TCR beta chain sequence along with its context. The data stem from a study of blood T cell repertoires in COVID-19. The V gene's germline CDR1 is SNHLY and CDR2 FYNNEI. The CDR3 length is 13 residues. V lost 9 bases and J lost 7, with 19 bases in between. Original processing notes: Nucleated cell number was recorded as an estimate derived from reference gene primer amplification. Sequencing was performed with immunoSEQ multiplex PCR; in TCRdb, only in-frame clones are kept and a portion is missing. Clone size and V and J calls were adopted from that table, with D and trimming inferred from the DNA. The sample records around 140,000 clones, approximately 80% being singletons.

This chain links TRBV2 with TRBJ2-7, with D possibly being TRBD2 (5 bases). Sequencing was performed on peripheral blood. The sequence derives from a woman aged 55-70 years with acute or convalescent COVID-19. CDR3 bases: TGTGCCAGTCGGACTGGTTCTTACGAGGAGCAGTACTTC. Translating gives CASRTGSYEEQYF. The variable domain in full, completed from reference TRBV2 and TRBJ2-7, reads EPEVTQTPSHQVTQMGQEVILRCVPISNHLYFYWYRQILGQKVEFLVSFYNNEISEKSEIFDDQFSVERPDGSNFTLKIRSTKLEDSAMYFCASRTGSYEEQYFGPGTRLTVT.